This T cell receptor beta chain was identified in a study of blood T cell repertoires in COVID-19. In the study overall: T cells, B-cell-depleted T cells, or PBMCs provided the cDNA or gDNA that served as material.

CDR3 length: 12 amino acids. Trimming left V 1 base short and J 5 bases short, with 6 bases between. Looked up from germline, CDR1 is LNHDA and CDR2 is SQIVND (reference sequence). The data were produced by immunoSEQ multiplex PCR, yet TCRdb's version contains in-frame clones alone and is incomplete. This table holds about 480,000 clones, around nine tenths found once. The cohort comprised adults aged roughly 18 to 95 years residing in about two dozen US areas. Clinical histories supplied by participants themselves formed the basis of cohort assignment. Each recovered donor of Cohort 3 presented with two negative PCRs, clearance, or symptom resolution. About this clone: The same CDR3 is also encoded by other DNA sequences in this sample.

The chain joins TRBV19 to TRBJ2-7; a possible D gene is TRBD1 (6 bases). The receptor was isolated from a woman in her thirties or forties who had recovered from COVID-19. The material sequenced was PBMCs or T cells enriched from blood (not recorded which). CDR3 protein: CASSIAGDEQYF. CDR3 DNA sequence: TGTGCCAGTAGTATAGCAGGGGACGAGCAGTACTTC.